This is a list of T cell receptor beta chains from one sample in a study of human T cells and chemical hapten exposure. TCRdb re-analysed the RACE reads in MiXCR, keeping a single row per CDR3 protein. Among more than 250,000 distinct CDR3 sequences, about 9.4% were seen once, and the ten largest hold over 2%. Sequencing was performed on whole blood, taken in connection with sensitization to the hapten diphenylcyclopropenone (DPC). The receptors here all came from a woman in her thirties or forties with alopecia areata. Some clones in this sample may be carry-over from other donors' samples. Each CDR3 is given with its conserved first and last residue. D genes are given only for firm matches. Part of the rows lack a size; the others show once, few, many or a class for expanded clones.

abundance	d_gene	v_gene	j_gene	CDR3nt	CDR3aa
few	-	TRBV7-9	TRBJ2-1	TGTGCCAGCAGCCCCGAGGTCTACAATGAGCAGTTCTTC	CASSPEVYNEQFF
few	TRBD1	TRBV6-6	TRBJ2-5	TGTGCCAGTTTCCACAGGGGGGAGACCCAGTACTTC	CASFHRGETQYF
many	-	TRBV28	TRBJ1-1	TGTGCCAGCACGACGAGTAGGAAAGGCGCTGAAGCTTTCTTT	CASTTSRKGAEAFF
-	-	TRBV2	TRBJ1-2	TGTGCCAGCAGTGATTTATCATCGGGCTACACCTTC	CASSDLSSGYTF
-	-	TRBV3-1	TRBJ1-1	TGTGCCAGCAGCCAAAGCACAGCGAACACTGAAGCTTTCTTT	CASSQSTANTEAFF
many	TRBD1	TRBV12-3/TRBV12-4	TRBJ1-2	TGTGCCAGCAGGAGAACAGGGGGCGATGGCTACACCTTC	CASRRTGGDGYTF
-	TRBD2	TRBV11-2	TRBJ2-1	TGTGCCAGCAGCTCATCTAGCGGGAGACTGGTCACCTACAATGAGCAGTTCTTC	CASSSSSGRLVTYNEQFF
few	TRBD1	TRBV25-1	TRBJ1-5	TGTGCCAGCAGTGATGGGACAGTTTCTAGCAATCAGCCCCAGCATTTT	CASSDGTVSSNQPQHF
few	TRBD1	TRBV10-3	TRBJ1-1	TGTGCCATCAGTGGACAGGGGGACACTGAAGCTTTCTTT	CAISGQGDTEAFF
-	TRBD1	TRBV7-8	TRBJ1-4	TGTGCCAGCAGCTTACAAAACAGGGGGCTGGCTGAAAAACTGTTTTTT	CASSLQNRGLAEKLFF
many	-	TRBV5-1	TRBJ1-1	TGCGCCAGCAGCTGGGGACAATCAAACACTGAAGCTTTCTTT	CASSWGQSNTEAFF
-	-	TRBV5-1	TRBJ2-3	TGCGCCAGCAGCTTGGCCGGCGCGGGTGGAACAGATACGCAGTATTTT	CASSLAGAGGTDTQYF
-	TRBD2	TRBV28	TRBJ2-1	TGTGCCAGCAGGGGGGACTATTACAATGAGCAGTTCTTC	CASRGDYYNEQFF
-	-	TRBV5-4	TRBJ2-3	TGTGCCAGCAGCTCCATCACAGATACGCAGTATTTT	CASSSITDTQYF
few	TRBD2	TRBV7-3	TRBJ2-3	TGTGCCAGCGGGATCCAAGCGGGAAGCACAGATACGCAGTATTTT	CASGIQAGSTDTQYF
few	-	TRBV7-3	TRBJ2-3	TGTGCCAGCAGCTTAATGAGCGCCACGGATACGCAGTATTTT	CASSLMSATDTQYF
many	-	TRBV28	TRBJ2-1	TGTGCCAGCTATACCAGGGTCGGTTCCAATGAGCAGTTCTTC	CASYTRVGSNEQFF
-	TRBD2	TRBV5-1	TRBJ2-3	TGCGCCAGCAAGGTTCTAGCGGGAGCCCCCGATACGCAGTATTTT	CASKVLAGAPDTQYF
-	-	TRBV6-2/TRBV6-3	TRBJ2-1	TGTGCCAGCAGTCCAGCCGGGACCTACGGCCGTAATGAGCAGTTCTTC	CASSPAGTYGRNEQFF
-	-	TRBV29-1	TRBJ2-1	TGCAGCGTTGCCTTACGTGGGAGCAATGAGCAGTTCTTC	CSVALRGSNEQFF
-	-	TRBV10-3	TRBJ2-3	TGTGCCATCAGTGACAACCGGGCCGGAGATACGCAGTATTTT	CAISDNRAGDTQYF
few	-	TRBV6-5	TRBJ2-2	TGTGCCAGCAGGAAAGGTGGCGGGGAGCTGTTTTTT	CASRKGGGELFF